One and the same sample provided the 7 T cell receptor beta chains below, sequenced in a study of T cell responses to AZD1222 COVID-19 vaccine. TCRdb keeps only in-frame clones here, not all; method: immunoSEQ multiplex PCR. The sample comprises approximately 120,000 clones, approximately 90% of which are singletons, and roughly 12% rests with the top ten. Source: peripheral blood, taken on day 0 of AZD1222 vaccination. All receptors derive from an adult in good health.

This clone occurred once. The chain combines TRBV2 with TRBJ2-3; D gene uncertain. V lost 6 bases, J lost 6 bases, and 10 bases lay in between. Per the germline V gene, CDR1 is SNHLY and CDR2 is FYNNEI. The CDR3 length is 12 residues. The CDR3 spells CASSQNPDTQYF. DNA of the CDR3: TGTGCCAGCAGCCAAAACCCGGATACGCAGTATTTT.

This sequence joins TRBV7-2 and TRBJ1-1; D gene ambiguous. This CDR3 comprises 13 residues. Per germline, CDR1 SGHTA and CDR2 FQGNSA. V lost 5 bases and J 2 bases, leaving 9 bases between the germline ends. CDR3 DNA: TGTGCCAGCAGCCCATCCCCAAACACTGAAGCTTTCTTT. Protein sequence: CASSPSPNTEAFF.

The gene calls are TRBV4-3 and TRBJ2-1; a weak D match, TRBD2 (5 bases). V lost 4 bases to trimming and J lost 3 bases, with 10 bases between them. Germline CDR1 and CDR2: LGHNA and YSLEER. This CDR3 spans 14 amino acids. The CDR3 is CASSPTRFYNEQFF. The CDR3 bases are TGCGCCAGCAGCCCCACTAGATTCTACAATGAGCAGTTCTTC.

The V gene is TRBV28, the J gene TRBJ2-7, with D perhaps matching TRBD1 (5 bases). The CDR3 runs 16 residues. V lost 5 bases and J lost 2, with 19 bases in between. Germline V lookup: CDR1 MDHEN, CDR2 SYDVKM. CDR3 region: CASSPLGGDSTYEQYF. CDR3 coding DNA: TGTGCCAGCAGTCCCCTCGGTGGCGACAGCACCTACGAGCAGTACTTC.

In its sample, this clone was seen once. This chain links TRBV9 with TRBJ1-5; unclear D gene. The CDR3 totals 13 residues. V was shortened by 0 bases and J by 5 bases, with 6 bases between the two germline ends. Germline-derived CDR1 and CDR2 are SGDLS and YYNGEE. The CDR3 DNA sequence: TGTGCCAGCAGCGTAGGGGCGGATCAGCCCCAGCATTTT. This encodes CASSVGADQPQHF.

The V call is TRBV18, the J call TRBJ2-5; D not resolved. V lost 3 bases and J lost 4, with 9 bases in between. Germline CDR1 is KGHSH and CDR2 is LQKENI. The CDR3 spans 13 residues. CDR3 DNA sequence: TGTGCCAGCTCACCTCTAGGATCAGAGACCCAGTACTTC. Residues: CASSPLGSETQYF.

This clone came up once. This CDR3 is CSASLSSGRGEQYF. DNA of the CDR3: TGCAGTGCTAGTTTGAGTAGCGGGAGGGGCGAGCAGTACTTC. This sequence joins TRBV20-1 and TRBJ2-7, with 11 bases lining up with TRBD2. Germline V gene sequence: CDR1 DFQATT, CDR2 SNEGSKA (reference sequence). Trimming removed 3 bases from V and 6 bases from J; junction bases left unmatched: 7. The CDR3 loop spans 14 amino acids.